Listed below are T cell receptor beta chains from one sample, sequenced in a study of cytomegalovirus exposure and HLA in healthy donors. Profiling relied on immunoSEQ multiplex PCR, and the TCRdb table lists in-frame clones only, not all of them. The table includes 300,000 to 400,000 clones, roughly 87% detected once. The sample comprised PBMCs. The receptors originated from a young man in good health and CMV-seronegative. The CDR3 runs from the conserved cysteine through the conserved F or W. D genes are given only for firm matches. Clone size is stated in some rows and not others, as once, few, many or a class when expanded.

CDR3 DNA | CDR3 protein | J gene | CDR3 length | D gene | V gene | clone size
TGTGCCAGCAGCAGGGGTGGCACCGGGGAGCTGTTTTTT | CASSRGGTGELFF | TRBJ2-2 | 13 | . | TRBV11-3 | .
TGTGCCACATATAGACAGGGGGCGAACATTCAGTACTTC | CATYRQGANIQYF | TRBJ2-4 | 13 | TRBD1 | TRBV5-4 | .
TGTGCCAGCAGTTACGTCGGTGAGACCTACGAGCAGTACTTC | CASSYVGETYEQYF | TRBJ2-7 | 14 | . | TRBV6-5 | .
. | CASSLVASGTGGRRTF | TRBJ1-2 | 16 | . | TRBV5-1 | .
TGTGCCAGCCGACTCGACAGTTCCCAAGCTTTCTTT | CASRLDSSQAFF | TRBJ1-1 | 12 | . | TRBV6-1 | .
TGCAGCGTTGAATTCTCTAGCGCCAGGCTTTGGAATGAGCAGTTCTTC | CSVEFSSARLWNEQFF | TRBJ2-1 | 16 | . | TRBV29-1 | once
TGTGCCAGCAGCGCACTCGAACAGGGGTTCTATGGCTACACCTTC | CASSALEQGFYGYTF | TRBJ1-2 | 15 | TRBD1 | TRBV9 | .
TGTGCCAGCAGCTTGGACAGGGGATGGAAGGACTATGGCTACACCTTC | CASSLDRGWKDYGYTF | TRBJ1-2 | 16 | TRBD1 | TRBV7-9 | .
TGCGCCAGCAGCGCGACAGGGGGCTTCTCTGAGCAGTTCTTC | CASSATGGFSEQFF | TRBJ2-1 | 14 | TRBD1 | TRBV5-1 | .
TGTGCCAGTAGTACTGCCAGGGTTTTCCCCCTAGGCGGCTACACCTTC | CASSTARVFPLGGYTF | TRBJ1-2 | 16 | . | TRBV19 | .
TGTGCCAGCAGCTTAGCGCAGTCCACCAGGACGCAGTATTTT | CASSLAQSTRTQYF | TRBJ2-3 | 14 | . | TRBV7-8 | .
TGCAGCGTTGAAGAGGGGGCGGCAGATACGCAGTATTTT | CSVEEGAADTQYF | TRBJ2-3 | 13 | . | TRBV29-1 | once
TGTGCCAGCAGTTTGGGAGGCACAGATACGCAGTATTTT | CASSLGGTDTQYF | TRBJ2-3 | 13 | . | TRBV28 | .
TGTGCCAGCAGCCAGACCACGGGGTTGGATTCACCCCTCCACTTT | CASSQTTGLDSPLHF | TRBJ1-6 | 15 | . | TRBV4-2 | few
TGCGCCAGCAGCCAAGTCGGCCCAGGGACAGACAGCTCCTACGAGCAGTACTTC | CASSQVGPGTDSSYEQYF | TRBJ2-7 | 18 | TRBD1 | TRBV4-3 | .
TGTGCCAGCGGAAAGGGGGCCGGGGGCACTGAAGCTTTCTTT | CASGKGAGGTEAFF | TRBJ1-1 | 14 | TRBD1 | TRBV6-5 | .
TGTGCCAGCAGACCCGAGAGGAGGAATGGCTACACCTTC | CASRPERRNGYTF | TRBJ1-2 | 13 | . | TRBV6-5 | .
TGTGCCAGCAGCTCAGCAGGGGCAACTAATGAAAAACTGTTTTTT | CASSSAGATNEKLFF | TRBJ1-4 | 15 | . | TRBV5-5 | .
TGTGCCAGCAGCTTCGGCCCTTGGGGGACAAGCAAATACGAGCAGTACTTC | CASSFGPWGTSKYEQYF | TRBJ2-7 | 17 | . | TRBV7-2 | .
TGCGCCAGCAGCCCAAGACAGCGTTCCTACGAGCAGTACTTC | CASSPRQRSYEQYF | TRBJ2-7 | 14 | . | TRBV5-1 | once
TGCAGCGTTGACGACGACAGGGTACGAAACATTCAGTACTTC | CSVDDDRVRNIQYF | TRBJ2-4 | 14 | TRBD1 | TRBV29-1 | .
TGTGCCAGCAGCCCCTGGTGGGGAGGAAATGAAAAACTGTTTTTT | CASSPWWGGNEKLFF | TRBJ1-4 | 15 | . | TRBV7-2 | .
TGTGCCAGCAGCCAAGATCGTCGGACAGGCGCTGAAGCTTTCTTT | CASSQDRRTGAEAFF | TRBJ1-1 | 15 | TRBD1 | TRBV4-2 | .
TGTGCCAGCGGGGGGAGACTACCCACGTACGAGCAGTACTTC | CASGGRLPTYEQYF | TRBJ2-7 | 14 | . | TRBV2 | .
TGTGCCAGCCAGGGGGGAGGACACAGCAATGAGCAGTTCTTC | CASQGGGHSNEQFF | TRBJ2-1 | 14 | . | TRBV19 | .
TGTGCCAGCAAGGTGAAAACAGGGGACACTGAAGCTTTCTTT | CASKVKTGDTEAFF | TRBJ1-1 | 14 | TRBD1 | TRBV6-5 | .
TGTGCCAGTAGTAGTGGTCACACTCAGCCCCAGCATTTT | CASSSGHTQPQHF | TRBJ1-5 | 13 | . | TRBV19 | .
TGTGCCAGCAGCTTACGGGTCTGGGGGGAGAGTGGCTACACCTTC | CASSLRVWGESGYTF | TRBJ1-2 | 15 | . | TRBV7-9 | few